These T cell receptor beta chains were read from a single sample in a study of control samples from healthy donors and cancer patients. Sequencing was performed with immunoSEQ multiplex PCR; in TCRdb, only in-frame clones are kept and a portion is missing. The sample lists around 130,000 clones; about 93% were seen once. Material for sequencing was PBMCs. The receptors stem from a man in his forties or fifties with head and neck cancer. Both conserved end residues are part of each CDR3. The D gene is left open where the match is weak. Only part of the rows carry a size: once, few, many, or a class if the clone is expanded.

CAWSELALSTGQYF | . | TRBJ2-7 | TRBV30 | .
CASSQELATSYEQYF | once | TRBJ2-7 | TRBV4-2 | .
CASSQDEGGSTEAFF | . | TRBJ1-1 | TRBV4-1 | .
CASSRDRDGYTF | . | TRBJ1-2 | TRBV5-1 | TRBD1
CASNPPGGNTEAFF | . | TRBJ1-1 | TRBV6-5 | TRBD1
CASSLDGSWRITEAFF | . | TRBJ1-1 | TRBV5-4 | .
CASSIMGQETQYF | . | TRBJ2-5 | TRBV19 | .
CASSRGGMGAPLHF | . | TRBJ1-6 | TRBV19 | .
CASSVGGGWETQYF | once | TRBJ2-5 | TRBV9 | TRBD2
CASSATGPAFF | once | TRBJ1-1 | TRBV11-2 | .
CASSSSRWETQYF | . | TRBJ2-5 | TRBV6-6 | .
CASSPRQGLAGTEAFF | . | TRBJ1-1 | TRBV6-2/TRBV6-3 | TRBD1
CATQGMGNQPQHF | . | TRBJ1-5 | TRBV10-3 | .
CASSSLAGPYEQYF | . | TRBJ2-7 | TRBV5-5 | TRBD2
CASSQGGLNTEAFF | . | TRBJ1-1 | TRBV18 | TRBD1
CASSASYLTGLSTDTQYF | . | TRBJ2-3 | TRBV2 | TRBD1
CASTPGTYNSPLHF | . | TRBJ1-6 | TRBV19 | .
CASSSHPGNEQFF | . | TRBJ2-1 | TRBV19 | .
CASSIRGGRSYEQYF | . | TRBJ2-7 | TRBV19 | .
CASSLQGGNTIYF | . | TRBJ1-3 | TRBV5-1 | .
CASSEALGLAGVAQYF | . | TRBJ2-3 | TRBV2 | TRBD2
CASRGEGTGPLSFYSPLHF | . | TRBJ1-6 | TRBV27 | .
CASSEVRYQPQHF | . | TRBJ1-5 | TRBV19 | .
CATSRAGGLDTIYF | . | TRBJ1-3 | TRBV15 | .
CASTSLSDSKNQPQHF | . | TRBJ1-5 | TRBV28 | .
CASSPLPGQVTGELFF | . | TRBJ2-2 | TRBV7-3 | TRBD1
CASSLQGWGSTDTQYF | . | TRBJ2-3 | TRBV18 | .
CASSPLPGTGYPYNEQFF | once | TRBJ2-1 | TRBV18 | TRBD1
CASSQGGGANVLTF | . | TRBJ2-6 | TRBV7-8 | .
CASSTGPMGYGYTF | . | TRBJ1-2 | TRBV5-1 | .
CASSESGNSTDTQYF | . | TRBJ2-3 | TRBV10-1 | .
CASSVRQGSQQFF | once | TRBJ2-1 | TRBV3-1/TRBV3-2 | .
CATSDGSTDTQYF | . | TRBJ2-3 | TRBV24-1 | .
CASSPGPRATGELFF | once | TRBJ2-2 | TRBV7-2 | .
CASSQGQQSYEQYF | once | TRBJ2-7 | TRBV3-1/TRBV3-2 | .
CASKKGEEDQPQHF | . | TRBJ1-5 | TRBV2 | .
CASSQTYNEQFF | . | TRBJ2-1 | TRBV3-1/TRBV3-2 | .
CASSTGTGGAGYGYTF | . | TRBJ1-2 | TRBV13 | TRBD1
CASSSYGTGVSPLHF | . | TRBJ1-6 | TRBV9 | TRBD1
CAIRGQELARAFF | . | TRBJ1-1 | TRBV10-3 | TRBD1
CASSLVLGAGRYSYEQYF | . | TRBJ2-7 | TRBV5-8 | .
CASRETTGRENTEAFF | . | TRBJ1-1 | TRBV19 | TRBD1
CASSLAPSSYNEQFF | . | TRBJ2-1 | TRBV5-5 | .
CASSSPRNSTDTQYF | . | TRBJ2-3 | TRBV6-6 | .
CAASRSGNEQFF | . | TRBJ2-1 | TRBV30 | .
CASSPQGQGPYEQYF | once | TRBJ2-7 | TRBV18 | TRBD1
CATIKLLEGETQYF | . | TRBJ2-5 | TRBV15 | .
CASSLGGTGTGELFF | few | TRBJ2-2 | TRBV5-4 | TRBD1
CASGIAQETQYF | . | TRBJ2-5 | TRBV6-5 | .